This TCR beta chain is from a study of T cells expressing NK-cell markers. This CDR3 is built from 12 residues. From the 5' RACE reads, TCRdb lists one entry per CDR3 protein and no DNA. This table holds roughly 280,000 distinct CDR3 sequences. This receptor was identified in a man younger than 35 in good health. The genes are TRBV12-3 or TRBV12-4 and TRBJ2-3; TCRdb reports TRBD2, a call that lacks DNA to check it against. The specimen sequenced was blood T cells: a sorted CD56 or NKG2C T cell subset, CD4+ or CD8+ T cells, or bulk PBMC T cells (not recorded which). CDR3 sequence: CASSALADTQYF.